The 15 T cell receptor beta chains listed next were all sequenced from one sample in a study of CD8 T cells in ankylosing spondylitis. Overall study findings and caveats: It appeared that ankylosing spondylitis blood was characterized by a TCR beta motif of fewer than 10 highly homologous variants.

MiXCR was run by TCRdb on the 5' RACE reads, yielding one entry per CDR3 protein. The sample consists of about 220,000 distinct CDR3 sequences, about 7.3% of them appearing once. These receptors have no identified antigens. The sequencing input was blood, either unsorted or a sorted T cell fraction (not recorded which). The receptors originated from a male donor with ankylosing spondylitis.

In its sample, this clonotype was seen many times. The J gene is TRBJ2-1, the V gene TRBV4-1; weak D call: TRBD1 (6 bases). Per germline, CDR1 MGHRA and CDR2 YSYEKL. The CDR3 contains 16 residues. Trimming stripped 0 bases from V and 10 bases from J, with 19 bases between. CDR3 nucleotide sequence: TGCGCCAGCAGCCAAGAGTATCAGGGGAGCGGAAGAGAGCAGTTCTTC. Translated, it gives CASSQEYQGSGREQFF.

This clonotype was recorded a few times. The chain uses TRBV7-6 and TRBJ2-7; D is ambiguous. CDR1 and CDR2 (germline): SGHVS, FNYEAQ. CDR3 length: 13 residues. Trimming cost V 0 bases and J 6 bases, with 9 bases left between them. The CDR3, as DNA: TGTGCCAGCAGCTTAGCCGACACCGTCGAGCAGTACTTC. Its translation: CASSLADTVEQYF.

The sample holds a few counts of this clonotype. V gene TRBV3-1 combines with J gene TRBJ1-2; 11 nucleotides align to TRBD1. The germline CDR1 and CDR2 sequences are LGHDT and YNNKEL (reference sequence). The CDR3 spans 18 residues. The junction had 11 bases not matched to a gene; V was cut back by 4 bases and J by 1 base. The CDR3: CASSRAGTGGRFNYGYTF. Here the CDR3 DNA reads TGTGCCAGCAGCCGCGCTGGGACAGGGGGGCGATTTAACTATGGCTACACCTTC.

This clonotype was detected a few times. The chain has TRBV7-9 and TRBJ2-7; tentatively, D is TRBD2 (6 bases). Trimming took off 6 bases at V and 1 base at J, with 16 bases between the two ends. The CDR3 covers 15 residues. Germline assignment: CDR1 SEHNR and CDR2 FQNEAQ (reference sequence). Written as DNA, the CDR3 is TGTGCCAGCAGTCTCCGGGACTCTCTGTCCTACGAGCAGTACTTC. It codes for CASSLRDSLSYEQYF.

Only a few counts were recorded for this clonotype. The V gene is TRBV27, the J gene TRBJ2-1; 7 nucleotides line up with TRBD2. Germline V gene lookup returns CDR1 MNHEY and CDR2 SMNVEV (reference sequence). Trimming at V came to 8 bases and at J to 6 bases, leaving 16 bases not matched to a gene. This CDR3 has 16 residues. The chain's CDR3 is CASEVIGGSRVNEQFF. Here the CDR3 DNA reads TGTGCCAGCGAAGTTATCGGCGGGAGCAGGGTCAATGAGCAGTTCTTC.

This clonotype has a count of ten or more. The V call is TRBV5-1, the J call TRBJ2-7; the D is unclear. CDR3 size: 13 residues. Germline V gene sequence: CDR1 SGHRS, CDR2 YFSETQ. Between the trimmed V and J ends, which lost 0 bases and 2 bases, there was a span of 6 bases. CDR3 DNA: TGCGCCAGCAGCTTGGAAGGCACCTACGAGCAGTACTTC. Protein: CASSLEGTYEQYF.

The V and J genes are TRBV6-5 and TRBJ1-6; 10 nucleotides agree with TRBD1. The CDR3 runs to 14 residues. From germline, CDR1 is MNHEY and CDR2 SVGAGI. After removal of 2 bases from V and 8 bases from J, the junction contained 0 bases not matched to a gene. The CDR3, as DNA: TGTGCCAGCAGTTACGGGACAGGGGATTCACCCCTCCACTTT. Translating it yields CASSYGTGDSPLHF.

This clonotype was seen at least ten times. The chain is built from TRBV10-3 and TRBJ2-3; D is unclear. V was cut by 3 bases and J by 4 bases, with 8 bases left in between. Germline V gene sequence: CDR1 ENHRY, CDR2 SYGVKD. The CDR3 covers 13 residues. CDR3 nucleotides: TGTGCCATCAGTGAATTTGGAGCAGATACGCAGTATTTT. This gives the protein CAISEFGADTQYF.

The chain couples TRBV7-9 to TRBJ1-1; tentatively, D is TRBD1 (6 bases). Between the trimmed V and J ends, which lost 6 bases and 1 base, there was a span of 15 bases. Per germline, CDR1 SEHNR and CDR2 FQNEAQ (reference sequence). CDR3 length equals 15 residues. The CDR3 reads CASSYIPTGNTEAFF. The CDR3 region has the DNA TGTGCCAGCAGTTATATACCGACAGGGAACACTGAAGCTTTCTTT.

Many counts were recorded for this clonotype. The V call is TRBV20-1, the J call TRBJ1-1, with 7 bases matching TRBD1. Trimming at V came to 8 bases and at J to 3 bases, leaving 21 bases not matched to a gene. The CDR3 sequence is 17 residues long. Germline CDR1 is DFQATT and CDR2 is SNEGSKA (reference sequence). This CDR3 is CSSRSATGLESDTEAFF. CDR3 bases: TGCAGTTCGAGAAGCGCGACAGGGCTAGAGAGTGACACTGAAGCTTTCTTT.

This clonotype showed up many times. CDR3 region: CASQPLLNYGYTF. The CDR3 nucleotides are TGTGCCTCCCAACCCTTACTCAACTATGGCTACACCTTC. This chain joins TRBV28 and TRBJ1-2; no clear D gene. The V gene's germline CDR1 is MDHEN and CDR2 SYDVKM. CDR3 size: 13 residues. V lost 11 bases to trimming and J lost 2 bases, with 15 bases between them.

The CDR3 region has the DNA TGTGCCAGCAGTTTCTTTGGGAGCTCCTACAATGAGCAGTTCTTC. Amino acid sequence: CASSFFGSSYNEQFF. V usage is TRBV12-3 or TRBV12-4 and J usage is TRBJ2-1, with D tentatively TRBD2 (5 bases). CDR3 size: 15 residues. Trimming removed 3 bases from V and 0 bases from J, with 9 bases in between.

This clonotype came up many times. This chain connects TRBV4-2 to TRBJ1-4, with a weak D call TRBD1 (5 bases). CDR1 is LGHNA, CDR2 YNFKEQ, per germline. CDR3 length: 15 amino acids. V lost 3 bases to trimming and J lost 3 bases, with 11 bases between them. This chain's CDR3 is CASSHAGNPNEKLFF. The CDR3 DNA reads TGTGCCAGCAGCCACGCAGGGAACCCTAATGAAAAACTGTTTTTT.

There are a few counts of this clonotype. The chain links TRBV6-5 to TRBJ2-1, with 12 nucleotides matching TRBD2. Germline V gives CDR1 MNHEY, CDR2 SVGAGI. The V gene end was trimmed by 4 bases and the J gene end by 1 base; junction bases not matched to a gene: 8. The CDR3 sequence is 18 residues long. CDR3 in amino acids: CASSSHRTSGASYNEQFF. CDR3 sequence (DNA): TGTGCCAGCAGTTCTCACCGGACTAGCGGGGCGTCCTACAATGAGCAGTTCTTC.

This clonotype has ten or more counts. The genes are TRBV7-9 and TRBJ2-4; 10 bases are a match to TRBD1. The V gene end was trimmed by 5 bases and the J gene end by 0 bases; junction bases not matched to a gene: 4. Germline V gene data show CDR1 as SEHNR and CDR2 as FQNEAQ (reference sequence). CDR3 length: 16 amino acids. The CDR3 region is CASSRGQGLAKNIQYF. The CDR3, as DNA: TGTGCCAGCAGCAGGGGACAGGGGTTAGCCAAAAACATTCAGTACTTC.